The rows below give T cell receptor beta chains drawn from one sample of a study of blood T cell repertoires in COVID-19. Data came from immunoSEQ multiplex PCR; TCRdb stores just in-frame clones and leaves some out. The sample records about 15,000 clones, approximately 88% being singletons. The sample was peripheral blood. These receptors originate from a human donor in a cohort sampled during active COVID-19. Both conserved end residues are trimmed from each CDR3. Fields, in order: J gene, V gene, CDR3 protein.

TRBJ2-5 | TRBV11-2 | ASSHRAGSSETQY
TRBJ2-5 | TRBV27 | ASSLRDNQETQY
TRBJ2-2 | TRBV4-1 | ASSRRDRLNTGELF
TRBJ2-7 | TRBV5-1 | ASSLGTHRGEQY
TRBJ1-1 | TRBV4-1 | ASSQEWDREAF
TRBJ1-2 | TRBV30 | AWAEGPYYGYT
TRBJ2-3 | TRBV29-1 | SVAAGTGTTDTQY
TRBJ2-5 | TRBV3-1/TRBV3-2 | ASSPVSGGSGETQY
TRBJ1-6 | TRBV27 | ASSLSISSYNSPLH
TRBJ2-1 | TRBV19 | ASSLRGQADEQF
TRBJ2-7 | TRBV6-5 | ASSYGTDYEQY
TRBJ2-6 | TRBV5-4 | ASSHRAGANVLT
TRBJ2-5 | TRBV6-2/TRBV6-3 | ASSPRGSQETQY
TRBJ1-5 | TRBV30 | AWGVGRTSGRGNQPQH
TRBJ1-2 | TRBV19 | ASRSRGGRMNYGYT
TRBJ1-5 | TRBV12-3/TRBV12-4 | ASRSVNQPQH
TRBJ1-2 | TRBV7-3 | ASSPDSLHRGYT
TRBJ2-5 | TRBV5-1 | ASSARTGREETQY
TRBJ2-2 | TRBV5-1 | ASSDPGVKVGELF
TRBJ1-4 | TRBV10-3 | AISDPDRGQDNEKLF
TRBJ1-5 | TRBV3-1/TRBV3-2 | ASSQDKGFQPQH
TRBJ2-5 | TRBV2 | ASSGQLNQETQY
TRBJ2-7 | TRBV5-1 | ASSLVAQSYEQY
TRBJ2-7 | TRBV7-2 | ASSLAGTGGYEQY
TRBJ2-7 | TRBV4-1 | ASSQLLDRVESYEQY
TRBJ1-1 | TRBV6-5 | ASSYSTGYEAF
TRBJ2-3 | TRBV6-5 | ASIRDRGTDTQY
TRBJ2-5 | TRBV9 | ASSVDSGGAETQY
TRBJ1-6 | TRBV15 | ATRTDYNSPLH
TRBJ1-6 | TRBV5-8 | ASSLAVPSSYNSPLH
TRBJ2-5 | TRBV30 | AWSVPWGVQETQY
TRBJ2-5 | TRBV7-8 | ASSLQGRHQETQY
TRBJ1-1 | TRBV5-8 | ASSPGTLNTEAF
TRBJ1-5 | TRBV27 | ASSRGTGDPRNQPQH
TRBJ1-5 | TRBV25-1 | ASSKSGAREPQH
TRBJ2-5 | TRBV6-4 | ASSPQGTPGETQY
TRBJ2-5 | TRBV25-1 | ASSEYGALETQY
TRBJ2-1 | TRBV19 | ASSIRATTLNEQF
TRBJ1-2 | TRBV4-1 | ASSQPTGGYGYT
TRBJ2-1 | TRBV5-1 | ASSRDRADNEQF
TRBJ1-2 | TRBV6-5 | ASRERGGDGYT
TRBJ1-3 | TRBV12-5 | ASGLPRDRVTAGNTIY
TRBJ2-1 | TRBV12-1 | ASSFAWTSGAYNEQF
TRBJ2-5 | TRBV5-1 | ASSLGSGGIETQY
TRBJ2-5 | TRBV5-5 | ASSLALGGGQETQY
TRBJ2-2 | TRBV7-3 | ASSLGRQGVGAGELF
TRBJ1-1 | TRBV18 | ASSPAGNTEAF
TRBJ1-5 | TRBV7-9 | ASSTGNSNQPQH